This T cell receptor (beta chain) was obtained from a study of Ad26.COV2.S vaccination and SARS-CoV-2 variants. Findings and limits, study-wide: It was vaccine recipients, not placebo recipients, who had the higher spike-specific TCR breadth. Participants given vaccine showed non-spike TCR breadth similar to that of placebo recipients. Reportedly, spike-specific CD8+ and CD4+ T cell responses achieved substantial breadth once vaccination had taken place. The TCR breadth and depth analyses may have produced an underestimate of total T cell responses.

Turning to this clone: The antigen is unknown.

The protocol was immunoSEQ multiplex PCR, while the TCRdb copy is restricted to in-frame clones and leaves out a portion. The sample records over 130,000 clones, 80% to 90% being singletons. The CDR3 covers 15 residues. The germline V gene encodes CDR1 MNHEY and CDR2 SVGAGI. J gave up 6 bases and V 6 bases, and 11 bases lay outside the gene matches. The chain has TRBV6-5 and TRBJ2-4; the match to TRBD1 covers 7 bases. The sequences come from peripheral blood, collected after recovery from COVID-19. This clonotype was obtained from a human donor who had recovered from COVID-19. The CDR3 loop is CASSTTPGQINIQYF. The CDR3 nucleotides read TGTGCCAGCAGCACCACTCCGGGACAGATAAACATTCAGTACTTC.